This T cell receptor beta chain is drawn from a study of blood T cell repertoires in COVID-19. Study details: Both acute and convalescent COVID-19 samples were obtained from the United States, Italy and Spain. PBMCs, B-cell-depleted T cells, or T cells provided the cDNA or gDNA that made up the material.

Authors' analysis steps: Estimates of nucleated cell counts were drawn from the amplification of reference gene primers. Repertoires were generated with immunoSEQ multiplex PCR, while TCRdb's copy carries only in-frame clones and drops some. The V and J calls and clone size were taken over from that table, and D and trimming were inferred from the DNA. The sample lists 85,000 to 130,000 clones; over 75% were seen once. J was trimmed by 4 bases and V by 9 bases; bases with no gene match: 2. Germline-derived CDR1 and CDR2 are KGHDR and SFDVKD. The CDR3 loop spans 13 amino acids. The clonotype originates from a woman aged 60-75 years with acute or convalescent COVID-19. This rearrangement joins TRBV24-1 to TRBJ2-1; 10 bases align to TRBD2. Source material: peripheral blood. CDR3 protein: CATGTSVYNEQFF. In nucleotides, the CDR3 is TGTGCCACCGGGACTAGCGTTTACAATGAGCAGTTCTTC.